This T cell receptor beta chain was sequenced for a study of CD8 T cells in Susac syndrome. cDNA came from about 0.5 to 1 ug RNA primed by random hexamers. TCRdb called the immunoSEQ multiplex PCR reads again in MiXCR, with one record for every CDR3 protein. The sample comprises about 160,000 distinct CDR3 sequences, roughly 95% of which are singletons, and around 0.093% rests with the top ten. The germline V gene encodes CDR1 LGHDT and CDR2 YNNKEL (reference sequence). The CDR3 is 14 amino acids. Trimming took off 4 bases at V and 4 bases at J, with 11 bases between the two ends. The specimen sequenced was CD4+ T cells from PBMCs. The gene calls are TRBV3-1 and TRBJ2-1; D remains unclear. This clonotype was sampled from a human donor with multiple sclerosis. The DNA for the CDR3 is TGTGCCAGCAGCCGGATTAGCAGATACAATGAGCAGTTCTTC. Its protein is CASSRISRYNEQFF.